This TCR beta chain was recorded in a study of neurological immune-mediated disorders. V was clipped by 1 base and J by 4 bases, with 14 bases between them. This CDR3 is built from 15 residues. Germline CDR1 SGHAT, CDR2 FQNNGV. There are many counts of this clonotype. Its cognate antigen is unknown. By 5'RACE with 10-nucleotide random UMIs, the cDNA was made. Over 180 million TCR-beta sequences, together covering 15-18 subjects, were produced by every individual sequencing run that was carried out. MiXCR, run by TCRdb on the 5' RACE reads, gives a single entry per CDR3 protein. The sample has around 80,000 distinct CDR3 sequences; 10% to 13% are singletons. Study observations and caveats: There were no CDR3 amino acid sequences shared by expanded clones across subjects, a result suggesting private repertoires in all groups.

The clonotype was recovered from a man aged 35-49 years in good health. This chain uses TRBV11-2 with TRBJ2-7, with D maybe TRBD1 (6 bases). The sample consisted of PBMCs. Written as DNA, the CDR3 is TGTGCCAGCAGCTTAGGTCAGGGGTCTGGATACGAGCAGTACTTC. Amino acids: CASSLGQGSGYEQYF.